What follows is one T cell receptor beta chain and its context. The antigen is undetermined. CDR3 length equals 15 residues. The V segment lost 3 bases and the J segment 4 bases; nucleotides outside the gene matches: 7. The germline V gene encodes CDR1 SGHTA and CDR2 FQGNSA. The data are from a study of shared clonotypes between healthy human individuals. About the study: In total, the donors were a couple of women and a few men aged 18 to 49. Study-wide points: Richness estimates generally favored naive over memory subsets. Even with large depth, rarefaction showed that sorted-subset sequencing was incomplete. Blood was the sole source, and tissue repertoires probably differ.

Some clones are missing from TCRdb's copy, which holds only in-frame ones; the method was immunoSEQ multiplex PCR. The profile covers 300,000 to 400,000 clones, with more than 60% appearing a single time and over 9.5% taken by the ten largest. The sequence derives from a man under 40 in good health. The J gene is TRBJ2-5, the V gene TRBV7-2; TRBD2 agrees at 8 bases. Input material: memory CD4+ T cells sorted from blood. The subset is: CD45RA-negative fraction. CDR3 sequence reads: CASSFAGGWGETQYF. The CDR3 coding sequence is TGTGCCAGCAGCTTCGCGGGAGGCTGGGGAGAGACCCAGTACTTC.